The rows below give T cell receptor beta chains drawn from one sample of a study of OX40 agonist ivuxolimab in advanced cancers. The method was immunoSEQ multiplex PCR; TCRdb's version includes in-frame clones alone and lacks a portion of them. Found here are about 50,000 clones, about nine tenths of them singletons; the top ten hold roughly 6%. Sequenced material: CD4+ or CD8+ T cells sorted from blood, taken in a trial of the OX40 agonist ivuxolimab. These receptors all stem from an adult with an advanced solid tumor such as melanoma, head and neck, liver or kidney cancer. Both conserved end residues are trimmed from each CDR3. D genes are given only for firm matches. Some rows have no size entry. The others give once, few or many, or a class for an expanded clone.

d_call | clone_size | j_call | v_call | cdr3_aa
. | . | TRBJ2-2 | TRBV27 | ASSFSSPNTGELF
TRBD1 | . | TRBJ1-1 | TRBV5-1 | ASSPRGQGLEAF
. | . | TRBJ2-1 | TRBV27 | ASSFLNPHEQF
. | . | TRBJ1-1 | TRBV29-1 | SARPEGNTEAF
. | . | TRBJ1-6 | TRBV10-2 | ASFDGGYNSPLH
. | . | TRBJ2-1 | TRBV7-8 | ASSPPGSNEQF
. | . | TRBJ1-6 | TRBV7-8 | ASSLGTFGALSPLH
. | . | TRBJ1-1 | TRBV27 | ASSSYAENTEAF
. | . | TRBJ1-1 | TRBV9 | ASSQGGGTEAF
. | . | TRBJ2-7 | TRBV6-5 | ASSYSPEEVTEQY
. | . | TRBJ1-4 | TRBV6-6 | ASSYLGYTNEKLF
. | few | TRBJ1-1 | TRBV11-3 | ASSLGSGAEAF
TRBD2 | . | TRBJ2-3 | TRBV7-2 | ASSATSGRALKDTQY
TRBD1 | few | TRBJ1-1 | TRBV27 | ASSLTGGSLIMNTEAF
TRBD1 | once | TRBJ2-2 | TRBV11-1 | ASSTRDRGLTGELF
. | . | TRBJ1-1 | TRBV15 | ATSRAWELNTEAF
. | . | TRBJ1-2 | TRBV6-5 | ASSHRSSYGYT
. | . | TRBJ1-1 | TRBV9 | ASSALNTEAF
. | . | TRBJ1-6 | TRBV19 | ASSVTENSPLH
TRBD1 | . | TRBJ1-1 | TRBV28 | ASSSSLTGVGITEAF
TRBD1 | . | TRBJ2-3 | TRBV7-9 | ASSKTGRASTDTQY
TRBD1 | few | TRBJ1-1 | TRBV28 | ASSLDRGRTEAF
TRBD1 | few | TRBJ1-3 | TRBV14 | ASSQDPGEGQGPSGNTIY
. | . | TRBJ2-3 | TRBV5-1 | ASSTGPTDTQY
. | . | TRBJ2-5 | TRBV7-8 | ASSYAPRETQY
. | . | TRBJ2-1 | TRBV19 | ASSIGWGDLGEQF
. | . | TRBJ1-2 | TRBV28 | ASSFKGTGYGYT
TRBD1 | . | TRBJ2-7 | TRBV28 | ASSLTGGAYEQY
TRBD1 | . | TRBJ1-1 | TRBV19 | ASSAIQGMNTEAF
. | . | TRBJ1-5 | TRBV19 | ASSILYAQPQH
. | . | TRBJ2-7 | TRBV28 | ASSLMGRHEQY